The sequence of this T cell receptor beta chain was determined in a study of neoadjuvant nivolumab and ipilimumab in lung cancer. Using immunoSEQ multiplex PCR, the repertoire was profiled, and TCRdb retains in-frame clones only, with some absent. The sample consists of about 38,000 clones, roughly nine tenths of them appearing once. The sequences come from peripheral blood, collected before neoadjuvant nivolumab, alone or with ipilimumab. The sequence was obtained from an adult with non-small cell lung cancer.

CDR3 coding DNA: TGTGCCTCTCCGACGGGGGGGCTCAGCTATGGCTACACCTTC. It codes for CASPTGGLSYGYTF. This chain uses TRBV30 with TRBJ1-2, with a tentative D call TRBD1 (6 bases). The CDR3 totals 14 residues. CDR1 GTSNPN and CDR2 SVGIG come from the germline V gene (reference sequence). Trimming removed 7 bases at V and 4 bases at J, with 19 bases between.